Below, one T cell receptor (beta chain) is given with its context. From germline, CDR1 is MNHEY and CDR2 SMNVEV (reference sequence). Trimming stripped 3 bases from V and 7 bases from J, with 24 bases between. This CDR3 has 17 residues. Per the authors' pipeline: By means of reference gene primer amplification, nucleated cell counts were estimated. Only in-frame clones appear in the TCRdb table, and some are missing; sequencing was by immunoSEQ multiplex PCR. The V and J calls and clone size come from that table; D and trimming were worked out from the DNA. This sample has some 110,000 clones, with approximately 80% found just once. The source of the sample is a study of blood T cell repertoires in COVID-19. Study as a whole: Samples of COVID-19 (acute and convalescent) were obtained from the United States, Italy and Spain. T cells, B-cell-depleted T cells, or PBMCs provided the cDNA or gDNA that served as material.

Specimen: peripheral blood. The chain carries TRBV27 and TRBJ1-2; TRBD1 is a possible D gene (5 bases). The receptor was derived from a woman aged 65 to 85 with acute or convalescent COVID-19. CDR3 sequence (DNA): TGTGCCAGCAGTTTCACAGGTGACGGGACTGATATTCGTGGCTACACCTTC. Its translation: CASSFTGDGTDIRGYTF.